These 16 T cell receptor beta chains were all obtained from the same sample, sequenced in a study of T cells in Graves' hyperthyroidism and ophthalmopathy. It was RNA transcripts that yielded the amplified TCR beta CDR3 regions. First-round RT-PCR targeting the TCR CDR3 was performed with the HTBI primer set. TCRdb re-called the multiplex PCR reads with MiXCR, one entry per CDR3 protein. This sample has some 650,000 distinct CDR3 sequences, with about a sixth found just once. Material for sequencing was blood. These receptor sequences come from a woman in her 40s with Graves' ophthalmopathy.

The rearrangement links TRBV3-1 to TRBJ1-6, with D perhaps matching TRBD1 (5 bases). Trimming removed 5 bases at V and 9 bases at J, with 14 bases between. Germline lookup yields CDR1 LGHDT and CDR2 YNNKEL (reference sequence). CDR3 size: 14 residues. This chain's CDR3 is CASSYGTALSPLHF. CDR3 bases: TGTGCCAGCAGCTACGGGACTGCTCTTTCACCCCTCCACTTT.

This clonotype occurred a few times. V is TRBV7-9 and J is TRBJ2-1, with a weak D call TRBD1 (6 bases). The germline CDR1 and CDR2 sequences are SEHNR and FQNEAQ (reference sequence). The CDR3 contains 16 residues. V lost 1 base and J lost 7, with 17 bases in between. As DNA, the CDR3 is TGTGCCAGCAGCTTAGACACAGGGTCCCCCTCTAATGAGCAGTTCTTC. Translating it yields CASSLDTGSPSNEQFF.

V and J are TRBV15 and TRBJ1-4; D gene unclear. The germline V gene has CDR1 LNHNV and CDR2 YYDKDF (reference sequence). The V end was cut by 1 base, the J end by 7 bases, with 10 bases between. The CDR3 has 14 amino acids. CDR3 coding DNA: TGTGCCACCAGCAGAGTCGCTCGTAGTGAAAAACTGTTTTTT. Residues: CATSRVARSEKLFF.

This clonotype was observed many times. The CDR3 protein is CASSSRVDTGELFF. The DNA for the CDR3 is TGTGCCAGCAGCAGCAGGGTGGACACCGGGGAGCTGTTTTTT. The chain has TRBV11-3 and TRBJ2-2, with D perhaps matching TRBD1 (5 bases). The germline CDR1 and CDR2 sequences are SGHNT and YENEEA. The V end lost 5 bases, the J end lost 3 bases, and 10 bases lay between the germline ends. The CDR3 loop spans 14 amino acids.

In regard to this clonotype: A single base separates this from a much larger clone, so it may be a read error. The rearrangement joins TRBV6-5 to TRBJ2-5, with D unresolved. The germline gives CDR1 MNHEY, CDR2 SVGAGI. The CDR3 totals 14 residues. Trimming stripped 0 bases from V and 4 bases from J, with 9 bases between. CDR3: CASSYSGGVETQYF. In DNA form, the CDR3 reads TGTGCCAGCAGTTACTCGGGTGGAGTAGAGACCCAGTACTTC.

This clonotype has at least ten counts. The chain employs TRBV11-2 and TRBJ2-1; tentatively, D is TRBD2 (6 bases). Germline V gene lookup returns CDR1 SGHAT and CDR2 FQNNGV. Trimming shortened V by 4 bases and J by 6 bases, and 13 bases separated the two germline ends. There are 14 residues in the CDR3. CDR3 nucleotides: TGTGCCAGCAGCTCCCGGGAGATTAGCAATGAGCAGTTCTTC. This encodes CASSSREISNEQFF. The full variable domain, in which reference TRBV11-2 and TRBJ2-1 provide the parts outside the CDR3, is EAGVAQSPRYKIIEKRQSVAFWCNPISGHATLYWYQQILGQGPKLLIQFQNNGVVDDSQLPKDRFSAERLKGVDSTLKIQPAKLEDSAVYLCASSSREISNEQFFGPGTRLTVL.

This clonotype was seen repeatedly, ten times or more. The chain recombines TRBV2 with TRBJ1-2; 8 bases agree with TRBD1. The germline V gene has CDR1 SNHLY and CDR2 FYNNEI. The V gene end was trimmed by 2 bases and the J gene end by 0 bases; junction bases not matched to a gene: 2. This CDR3 spans 15 amino acids. CDR3 sequence: CASSELTGANYGYTF. The CDR3 coding sequence is TGTGCCAGCAGTGAATTGACAGGGGCTAACTATGGCTACACCTTC.

A note on this clonotype: A read error is possible here, since a much larger clone lies one base away. The chain carries TRBV3-1 and TRBJ1-6; D not resolved. The CDR3 is 15 residues long. Per germline, CDR1 LGHDT and CDR2 YNNKEL (reference sequence). Trimming cost V 3 bases and J 7 bases, with 13 bases left between them. The CDR3 is CASSQMGALNSPLHF. In nucleotides, the CDR3 is TGTGCCAGCAGCCAGATGGGCGCGTTGAATTCACCCCTCCACTTT.

The sample holds many counts of this clonotype. The chain employs TRBV28 and TRBJ2-1; TRBD2 agrees at 10 bases. The germline gives CDR1 MDHEN, CDR2 SYDVKM. This CDR3 is 15 amino acids long. The V and J ends lost 6 bases and 4 bases, in that order; junction bases with no gene match: 6. The CDR3 sequence: CASREGTSVYNEQFF. The CDR3 nucleotides read TGTGCCAGCAGGGAGGGGACTAGCGTATACAATGAGCAGTTCTTC.

The sample holds one count of this clonotype. The rearrangement links TRBV28 to TRBJ2-1; TRBD2 agrees at 7 bases. The J segment lost 4 bases and the V segment lost 4 bases, leaving 4 bases of the junction unmatched. CDR1 and CDR2 from the germline V gene are MDHEN and SYDVKM. This CDR3 contains 14 residues. For the CDR3, the DNA is TGTGCCAGCAGTTCAACCGGGGGGTACAATGAGCAGTTCTTC. This translates into CASSSTGGYNEQFF.

The gene calls are TRBV20-1 and TRBJ2-5; D ambiguous. Trimming cost V 0 bases and J 2 bases, with 7 bases left between them. CDR1 and CDR2 from the germline V gene are DFQATT and SNEGSKA (reference sequence). This CDR3 region has 13 residues. DNA of the CDR3: TGCAGTGCTAGAGATCACAGACAAGAGACCCAGTACTTC. Protein: CSARDHRQETQYF.

The sample holds many counts of this clonotype. This chain connects TRBV20-1 to TRBJ2-1; 7 nucleotides agree with TRBD1. With 7 bases clipped from V and 4 bases from J, the junction kept 10 bases outside the gene matches. The germline gives CDR1 DFQATT, CDR2 SNEGSKA (reference sequence). This CDR3 region has 14 residues. In nucleotides, the CDR3 is TGCAGTGTTTACCGGGACAGTGGGTACAATGAGCAGTTCTTC. Protein sequence: CSVYRDSGYNEQFF.

In its sample, this clonotype was seen many times. The chain has TRBV6-6 and TRBJ2-7; D uncertain. The germline V and J ends were trimmed by 2 bases and 3 bases, with 11 bases remaining between them. CDR1 MNHNY and CDR2 SVGAGI come from the germline V gene (reference sequence). This CDR3 is built from 14 residues. For the CDR3, the DNA is TGTGCCAGCAGTTACCGAGGAGTGAACTACGAGCAGTACTTC. Amino acids: CASSYRGVNYEQYF.

The chain uses TRBV6-2 or TRBV6-3 and TRBJ1-2; D gene uncertain. The V end was cut by 4 bases, the J end by 0 bases, with 6 bases between. CDR3 length: 13 amino acids. The germline gives CDR1 MNHEY, CDR2 SVGEGT. CDR3 nucleotides: TGTGCCAGCAGTTCAATTGCTAACTATGGCTACACCTTC. This translates into CASSSIANYGYTF.

This clonotype was seen a handful of times. The rearrangement uses TRBV30 and TRBJ1-6, with D perhaps matching TRBD1 (6 bases). The CDR3 is made up of 12 amino acids. V was cut by 3 bases and J by 9 bases, with 9 bases left in between. Germline CDR1 GTSNPN, CDR2 SVGIG (reference sequence). CDR3 sequence (DNA): TGTGCCTGGAGGCAGGGGATTTCACCCCTCCACTTT. Its translation is CAWRQGISPLHF.

V and J are TRBV28 and TRBJ1-1; D not resolved. V was cut by 3 bases and J by 1 base, with 12 bases left in between. CDR1 is MDHEN and CDR2 is SYDVKM in the germline V gene. The CDR3 covers 15 residues. CDR3 sequence reads: CASSLYFGGNTEAFF. CDR3 bases: TGTGCCAGCAGTTTGTACTTCGGAGGGAACACTGAAGCTTTCTTT.